The subject of this entry is one TCR beta chain. The data are from a study of response to subunit inactivated influenza vaccine. Each CDR3 protein gets one entry after TCRdb re-called the RT-PCR reads with MiXCR. This table holds about 480,000 distinct CDR3 sequences, less than 30% found once. There are 15 residues in the CDR3. Trimming left V 3 bases short and J 0 bases short, with 6 bases between. Specimen: CD4+ T cells sorted from PBMCs, collected around 5 days after vaccination. The source is a man in his fifties who received an inactivated influenza vaccine. J is TRBJ2-6 and V is TRBV12-3 or TRBV12-4, with D perhaps TRBD2 (5 bases). DNA for the CDR3: TGTGCCAGCAGTTTCGGGATCTCTGGGGCCAACGTCCTGACTTTC. Its protein product is CASSFGISGANVLTF.